The 12 T cell receptor beta chains given below trace back to one sample, sequenced in a study of molecular identifiers for immune sequencing clone quantification. Each CDR3 protein gets one entry after TCRdb re-called the PCR reads with MiXCR. The data hold 300,000 to 400,000 distinct CDR3 sequences, with 20% to 25% observed a single time. The sequencing sample was made of naive CD8+ T cells from blood, with Jurkat cell RNA spiked in. Stated subset: FACS-sorted CD8+CD4-CCR7+CD45RA+ naive T cells. The receptors here all came from a human donor in good health. Some libraries in this study had Jurkat cell RNA spiked in.

This clonotype has only a few counts. The genes are TRBV5-4 and TRBJ1-2; D gene uncertain. The germline V gene has CDR1 SGHNT and CDR2 YYREEE (reference sequence). Trimming pared 1 base from V and 4 bases from J, leaving 11 bases between. CDR3 length equals 14 residues. The CDR3 sequence: CASSLSTASYGYTF. CDR3 bases: TGTGCCAGCAGCTTGTCAACAGCAAGCTATGGCTACACCTTC.

There are many counts of this clonotype. The CDR3 here is CASSLPKQSMASYTDTQYF. CDR3 DNA: TGTGCCAGCAGCTTACCCAAGCAGAGTATGGCTAGTTACACAGATACGCAGTATTTT. The chain carries TRBV7-9 and TRBJ2-3; D is ambiguous. The germline V gene encodes CDR1 SEHNR and CDR2 FQNEAQ (reference sequence). V dropped 2 bases and J dropped 2 bases, with 23 bases sitting between them. This CDR3 has 19 residues.

In its sample, this clonotype was seen many times. The V gene is TRBV4-1, the J gene TRBJ1-1; 7 nucleotides agree with TRBD1. Unmatched junction bases numbered 15, after V lost 8 bases and J lost 0 bases. The CDR3 is 17 amino acids. Germline CDR1 is MGHRA and CDR2 is YSYEKL. CDR3 sequence (DNA): TGCGCCAGCCGTCCAGAGACAGGGTCATTCATGAACACTGAAGCTTTCTTT. It translates to CASRPETGSFMNTEAFF.

Many counts were recorded for this clonotype. This chain connects TRBV7-3 to TRBJ2-7, with unresolved D. This CDR3 contains 12 residues. The germline V gene encodes CDR1 SGHTA and CDR2 FQGTGA. The V end lost 5 bases, the J end lost 3 bases, and 8 bases lay between the germline ends. Here the CDR3 reads CASSTHNYEQYF. The CDR3, as DNA: TGTGCCAGCAGCACACACAACTACGAGCAGTACTTC.

V gene TRBV2 combines with J gene TRBJ2-1; D is possibly TRBD2 (6 bases). The CDR3 consists of 13 residues. Germline CDR1 is SNHLY and CDR2 is FYNNEI. The V and J ends lost 7 bases and 10 bases respectively, with 17 bases between them. This chain's CDR3 is CASKFEGLYEQFF. CDR3 nucleotides: TGTGCCAGCAAGTTTGAAGGACTATACGAGCAGTTCTTC.

In this sample, this clonotype turned up many times. The chain has TRBV5-4 and TRBJ2-1; the match to TRBD2 covers 7 bases. The germline V gene encodes CDR1 SGHNT and CDR2 YYREEE (reference sequence). The CDR3 is 16 amino acids. With V trimmed by 0 bases and J by 5 bases, 8 bases remained unmatched. DNA of the CDR3: TGTGCCAGCAGCTTGGGACTAGCAGAATTAGACAATGAGCAGTTCTTC. Its protein product is CASSLGLAELDNEQFF.

A note on this clonotype: The final CDR3 position lacks the conserved phenylalanine or tryptophan, pointing to a likely read error. V usage is TRBV5-5 and J usage is TRBJ1-1, with TRBD1 matching 10 bases. The germline CDR1 and CDR2 sequences are SGHKS and YYEKEE (reference sequence). This CDR3 region has 17 residues. CDR3 loop: CASSLRYGGQGFTEAFS. CDR3 coding DNA: TGCGCCAGCAGCTTGCGATATGGGGGACAGGGGTTCACTGAAGCTTTCTCT.

This clonotype was detected many times. The V gene is TRBV9, the J gene TRBJ1-1; D is unresolved. CDR3 length: 13 amino acids. CDR1 SGDLS and CDR2 YYNGEE come from the germline V gene. V was clipped by 2 bases and J by 5 bases, with 10 bases between them. The CDR3 loop reads CASSVRTGTEAFF. As DNA, the CDR3 is TGTGCCAGCAGCGTCCGGACGGGGACTGAAGCTTTCTTT.

This clonotype was detected only a few times. The chain has TRBV3-1 and TRBJ2-5; D gene ambiguous. Germline lookup yields CDR1 LGHDT and CDR2 YNNKEL (reference sequence). Trimming stripped 0 bases from V and 1 base from J, with 9 bases between. There are 15 residues in the CDR3. The CDR3 region is CASSQDGSPQETQYF. The CDR3 DNA follows: TGTGCCAGCAGCCAAGACGGCTCCCCCCAAGAGACCCAGTACTTC.

This clonotype came up many times. The chain has TRBV4-3 and TRBJ2-1, with TRBD1 matching 7 bases. V lost 0 bases, J lost 4 bases, and 6 bases stayed unmatched. The length of the CDR3 is 16 residues. Germline values: CDR1 LGHNA, CDR2 YSLEER. Here the CDR3 DNA reads TGCGCCAGCAGCCAAGATGTCGCAGGGGGTTACAATGAGCAGTTCTTC. The encoded protein is CASSQDVAGGYNEQFF.

The chain is built from TRBV27 and TRBJ2-3, with 8 bases matching TRBD2. CDR1 and CDR2 (germline): MNHEY, SMNVEV (reference sequence). The CDR3 consists of 15 residues. V trimming: 8 bases; J trimming: 4 bases; junction bases outside the gene matches: 11. CDR3 amino acids: CASYIGRGDADTQYF. Here the CDR3 DNA reads TGTGCCAGCTATATTGGGCGGGGGGACGCAGATACGCAGTATTTT.

This clonotype was recorded many times. This chain links TRBV2 with TRBJ1-1; TRBD1 is a possible D gene (6 bases). The CDR3 loop spans 16 amino acids. Trimming shortened V by 1 base and J by 5 bases, and 17 bases separated the two germline ends. The germline CDR1 and CDR2 sequences are SNHLY and FYNNEI. CDR3 nucleotide sequence: TGTGCCAGCAGTGAAGAAACAGGGCGGGCCTCTACTGAAGCTTTCTTT. Amino acid sequence: CASSEETGRASTEAFF.